This is a list of T cell receptor beta chains from one sample in a study of shared clonotypes between healthy human individuals. Sequenced by immunoSEQ multiplex PCR; TCRdb stores in-frame clones only, minus some. The sample includes under 700,000 clones, roughly 96% of them seen just once. The material sequenced was naive CD8+ T cells sorted from blood. These receptors all come from a woman aged 30 to 39 in good health. The CDR3 runs from the conserved cysteine through the conserved F or W. The D gene is left open where the match is weak. Only part of the rows carry a size: once, few, many, or a class if the clone is expanded.

d_gene | j_gene | v_gene | abundance | CDR3aa | CDR3nt
- | TRBJ2-2 | TRBV11-3 | - | CASSLGAPGELFF | TGTGCCAGCAGCTTGGGAGCCCCCGGGGAGCTGTTTTTT
- | TRBJ2-7 | TRBV5-1 | - | CASSFCLDGTF | TGCGCCAGCAGCTTCTGCCTAGATGGGACCTTC
- | TRBJ2-7 | TRBV4-1 | - | CASSSDGTYEQYF | TGTGCCAGCAGCTCAGACGGGACCTACGAGCAGTACTTC
- | TRBJ2-7 | TRBV29-1 | - | CSVGSLGRDYEQYF | TGCAGCGTCGGTTCCTTGGGCCGGGACTACGAGCAGTACTTC
- | TRBJ2-7 | TRBV4-1 | - | CASRDRLTNNYEQYF | TGCGCCAGCAGGGATCGACTAACCAATAACTACGAGCAGTACTTC
- | TRBJ2-1 | TRBV11-2 | - | CASSPGWSYNEQFF | TGTGCCAGCAGCCCGGGCTGGTCCTACAATGAGCAGTTCTTC
TRBD1 | TRBJ1-2 | TRBV13 | - | CASSTGGDGYTF | TGTGCCAGCAGTACAGGGGGCGACGGCTACACCTTC
- | TRBJ2-7 | TRBV7-6 | - | CASSLPDSPYEQYF | TGTGCCAGCAGCTTACCGGACAGCCCCTACGAGCAGTACTTC
TRBD2 | TRBJ2-1 | TRBV28 | - | CASSSPSGRVLNEQFF | TGTGCCAGCAGTTCCCCTAGCGGGAGGGTCCTCAATGAGCAGTTCTTC
- | TRBJ1-1 | TRBV15 | - | CATSRDRGGGTEAFF | TGTGCCACCAGCAGAGACAGGGGAGGAGGTACTGAAGCTTTCTTT
TRBD1 | TRBJ2-1 | TRBV7-9 | - | CASSFGQGTYNEQFF | TGTGCCAGCAGCTTCGGACAGGGGACCTACAATGAGCAGTTCTTC
TRBD1 | TRBJ2-1 | TRBV5-1 | - | CASTQGTGGRNEQFF | TGCGCCAGCACCCAGGGGACAGGGGGCAGAAATGAGCAGTTCTTC
- | TRBJ2-7 | TRBV7-9 | - | CASSQGSGESDEQYF | TGTGCCAGCAGCCAAGGGTCCGGGGAGTCGGACGAGCAGTACTTC
- | TRBJ2-1 | TRBV5-1 | once | CASSPNRVNTYNEQFF | TGCGCCAGCAGTCCTAACAGGGTTAACACCTACAATGAGCAGTTCTTC
TRBD1 | TRBJ1-5 | TRBV19 | - | CASRPGQTSSNQPQHF | TGTGCCAGTAGACCGGGACAGACCTCAAGCAATCAGCCCCAGCATTTT
TRBD2 | TRBJ2-7 | TRBV27 | - | CASSAGTSGTYEQYF | TGTGCCAGCAGTGCCGGGACTAGCGGGACCTACGAGCAGTACTTC
- | TRBJ1-2 | TRBV7-9 | - | CASSLSRGPNYGYTF | TGTGCCAGCAGCTTATCTAGGGGTCCTAACTATGGCTACACCTTC
- | TRBJ2-3 | TRBV19 | - | CASSTDSSSTDTQYF | TGTGCCAGTAGTACGGACAGCTCTAGCACAGATACGCAGTATTTT
- | TRBJ1-5 | TRBV4-1 | few | CASSQGVGNQPQHF | TGCGCCAGCAGCCAAGGGGTGGGCAATCAGCCCCAGCATTTT
- | TRBJ1-2 | TRBV5-1 | - | CASSPRSGSADYGYTF | TGCGCCAGCAGCCCCCGGTCCGGATCGGCGGACTATGGCTACACCTTC
- | TRBJ2-7 | TRBV11-2 | few | CASSPGPYSYEQYF | TGTGCCAGCAGCCCGGGACCCTACTCCTACGAGCAGTACTTC
TRBD2 | TRBJ2-7 | TRBV7-2 | - | CASSFSGRAPYEQYF | TGTGCCAGCAGCTTTAGCGGGAGGGCCCCCTACGAGCAGTACTTC
TRBD2 | TRBJ2-7 | TRBV27 | - | CASSPYPLAGEAYEQYF | TGTGCCAGCAGTCCCTATCCGTTAGCGGGAGAGGCCTACGAGCAGTACTTC
- | TRBJ2-7 | TRBV27 | - | CASTVSSYEQYF | TGTGCCAGCACCGTCTCCTCCTACGAGCAGTACTTC
TRBD2 | TRBJ2-7 | TRBV2 | - | CASRERDYPSYEQYF | TGTGCCAGCAGAGAACGGGACTACCCCTCCTACGAGCAGTACTTC
TRBD1 | TRBJ1-3 | TRBV9 | - | CASSVDRGSGNTIYF | TGTGCCAGCAGCGTAGACAGGGGCTCTGGAAACACCATATATTTT
TRBD2 | TRBJ2-2 | TRBV7-3 | - | CASSPTGGTGELFF | TGTGCCAGCAGCCCAACGGGAGGGACCGGGGAGCTGTTTTTT
TRBD2 | TRBJ2-7 | TRBV19 | - | CASSISPGEGSYEQYF | TGTGCCAGTAGTATCTCTCCGGGGGAGGGGTCCTACGAGCAGTACTTC
- | TRBJ1-2 | TRBV5-4 | - | CASSLARDGYTF | TGTGCCAGCAGCTTGGCACGGGATGGCTACACCTTC
- | TRBJ2-7 | TRBV6-5 | - | CASSYLQGLGWEQYF | TGTGCCAGCAGTTACTTACAGGGCCTGGGTTGGGAGCAGTACTTC
- | TRBJ1-2 | TRBV19 | - | CASSITGETGGYTF | TGTGCCAGTAGTATTACCGGGGAGACGGGCGGCTACACCTTC
TRBD1 | TRBJ2-7 | TRBV13 | - | CASSSGTATYEQYF | TGTGCCAGCAGCTCGGGGACAGCCACCTACGAGCAGTACTTC
TRBD1 | TRBJ1-5 | TRBV4-2 | once | CASSQSDRANQPQHF | TGTGCCAGCAGCCAGTCGGACAGGGCAAATCAGCCCCAGCATTTT
TRBD1 | TRBJ2-3 | TRBV5-4 | - | CASSWVSYPGQGVNTQYF | TGTGCCAGCAGCTGGGTTTCGTATCCGGGACAGGGAGTTAATACGCAGTATTTT
- | TRBJ2-5 | TRBV2 | - | CASSDQETQYF | TGTGCCAGCAGTGACCAAGAGACCCAGTACTTC
TRBD1 | TRBJ2-3 | TRBV27 | - | CASSLGTVDTDTQYF | TGTGCCAGCAGTCTCGGGACAGTAGACACAGATACGCAGTATTTT
- | TRBJ2-5 | TRBV7-9 | - | CASSLVQGGETQYF | TGTGCCAGCAGCTTAGTACAGGGAGGAGAGACCCAGTACTTC
TRBD2 | TRBJ2-1 | TRBV29-1 | - | CSVESGANNEQFF | TGCAGCGTTGAAAGCGGGGCAAATAATGAGCAGTTCTTC
- | TRBJ2-3 | TRBV30 | - | CAWGGKTDTQYF | TGTGCCTGGGGGGGGAAGACAGATACGCAGTATTTT
- | TRBJ1-1 | TRBV27 | once | CASSLIHDGEAFF | TGTGCCAGCAGTTTAATCCACGACGGTGAAGCTTTCTTT
- | TRBJ2-7 | TRBV19 | - | CASSIGGQGYEQYF | TGTGCCAGTAGTATAGGAGGTCAGGGCTACGAGCAGTACTTC
TRBD1 | TRBJ1-1 | TRBV5-6 | - | CASGTGDAAFF | TGTGCCAGCGGGACAGGAGACGCGGCTTTCTTT
- | TRBJ2-7 | TRBV28 | - | CASTNRVPYEQYF | TGTGCCAGCACTAACAGGGTGCCGTACGAGCAGTACTTC
- | TRBJ2-1 | TRBV4-1 | - | CASSQVGGNEQFF | TGCGCCAGCAGCCAAGTGGGGGGCAATGAGCAGTTCTTC
- | TRBJ2-1 | TRBV4-2 | - | CASSSHGVRNEQFF | TGTGCCAGCAGCTCGCACGGAGTACGCAATGAGCAGTTCTTC
TRBD2 | TRBJ2-7 | TRBV29-1 | - | CSAFGTSGYEQYF | TGCAGCGCCTTCGGGACTAGCGGCTACGAGCAGTACTTC
- | TRBJ1-6 | TRBV28 | - | CASSFEAGHSPLHF | TGTGCCAGCAGTTTCGAGGCGGGACATTCACCCCTCCACTTT
- | TRBJ1-2 | TRBV2 | - | CASPGGTSYGYTF | TGTGCCAGCCCCGGAGGGACTTCCTATGGCTACACCTTC
TRBD1 | TRBJ2-7 | TRBV7-9 | - | CASSLVDRAHEQYF | TGTGCCAGCAGCTTAGTAGACAGGGCTCACGAGCAGTACTTC
TRBD2 | TRBJ2-7 | TRBV7-9 | - | CASSLVLAGDSEQYF | TGTGCCAGCAGCTTAGTACTAGCGGGAGACAGTGAGCAGTACTTC
- | TRBJ2-3 | TRBV7-9 | - | CASSLPDITDTQYF | TGTGCCAGCAGCTTACCCGATATCACAGATACGCAGTATTTT
- | TRBJ1-4 | TRBV4-1 | - | CASSLGGVELFF | TGCGCCAGCAGCCTGGGAGGTGTGGAACTGTTTTTT
- | TRBJ2-7 | TRBV28 | - | CASSLPLREGLYEQYF | TGTGCCAGCAGTTTACCCCTGAGGGAAGGACTTTACGAGCAGTACTTC
TRBD1 | TRBJ1-3 | TRBV7-9 | - | CASSPRIRDRGPSGNTIYF | TGTGCCAGCAGCCCACGGATCCGGGACAGGGGTCCCTCTGGAAACACCATATATTTT
TRBD2 | TRBJ2-7 | TRBV29-1 | - | CSAAKREFEQYF | TGCAGCGCCGCGAAGCGGGAGTTCGAGCAGTACTTC